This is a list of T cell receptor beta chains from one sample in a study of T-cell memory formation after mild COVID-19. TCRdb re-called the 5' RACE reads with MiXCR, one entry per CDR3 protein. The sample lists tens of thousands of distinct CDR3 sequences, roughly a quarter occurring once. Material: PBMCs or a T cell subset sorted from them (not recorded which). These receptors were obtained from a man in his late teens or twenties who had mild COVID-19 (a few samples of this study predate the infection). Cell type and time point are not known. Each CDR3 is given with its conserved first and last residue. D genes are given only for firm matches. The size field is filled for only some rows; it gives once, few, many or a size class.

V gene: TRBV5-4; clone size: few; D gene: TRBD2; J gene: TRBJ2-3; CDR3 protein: CASSLVSGGDTQYF; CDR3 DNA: TGTGCCAGCAGCTTGGTTAGCGGGGGAGATACGCAGTATTTT
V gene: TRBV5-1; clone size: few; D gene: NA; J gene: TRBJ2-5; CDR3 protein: CASSSRGAVQETQYF; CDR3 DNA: TGCGCCAGCAGCTCCCGCGGGGCCGTTCAAGAGACCCAGTACTTC
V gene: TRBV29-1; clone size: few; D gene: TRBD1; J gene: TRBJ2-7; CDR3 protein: CSVGTLDRYEQYF; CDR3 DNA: TGCAGCGTTGGGACCCTGGACAGGTACGAGCAGTACTTC
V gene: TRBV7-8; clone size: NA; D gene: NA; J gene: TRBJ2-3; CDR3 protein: CASSLGVGSDTQYF; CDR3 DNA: TGTGCCAGCAGCTTAGGAGTAGGATCAGATACGCAGTATTTT
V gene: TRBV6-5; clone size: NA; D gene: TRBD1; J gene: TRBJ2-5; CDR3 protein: CASRPGTGPLETQYF; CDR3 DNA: TGTGCCAGCAGACCTGGGACAGGGCCGTTAGAGACCCAGTACTTC
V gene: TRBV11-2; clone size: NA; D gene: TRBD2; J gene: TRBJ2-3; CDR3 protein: CASSWEGDTQYF; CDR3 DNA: TGTGCCAGCAGCTGGGAGGGGGATACGCAGTATTTT
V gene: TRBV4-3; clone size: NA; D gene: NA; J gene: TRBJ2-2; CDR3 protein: CASSPYRNTGELFF; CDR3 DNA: TGCGCCAGCAGCCCCTACAGAAACACCGGGGAGCTGTTTTTT
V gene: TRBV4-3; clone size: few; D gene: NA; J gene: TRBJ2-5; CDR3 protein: CASSQDAAGLQETQYF; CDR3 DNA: TGCGCCAGCAGCCAAGATGCGGCCGGATTACAAGAGACCCAGTACTTC
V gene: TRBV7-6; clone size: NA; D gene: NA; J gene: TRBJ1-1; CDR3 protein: CASSLTGENTEAFF; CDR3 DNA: TGTGCCAGCAGCCTGACAGGTGAGAACACTGAAGCTTTCTTT
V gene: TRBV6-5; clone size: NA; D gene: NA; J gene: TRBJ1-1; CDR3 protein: CASRLTGKTEAFF; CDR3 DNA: TGTGCCAGCAGACTAACAGGGAAGACTGAAGCTTTCTTT
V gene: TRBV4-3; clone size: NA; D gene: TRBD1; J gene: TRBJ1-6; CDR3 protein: CASSQVPGTDFNSPLHF; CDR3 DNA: TGCGCCAGCAGCCAAGTGCCCGGGACAGACTTTAATTCACCCCTCCACTTT
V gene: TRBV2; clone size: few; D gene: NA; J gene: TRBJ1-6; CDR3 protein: CASSVGGLHPLHF; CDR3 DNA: TGTGCCAGCAGTGTAGGCGGACTACATCCCCTCCACTTT
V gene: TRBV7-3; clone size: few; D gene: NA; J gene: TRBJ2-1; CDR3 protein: CASSLSPGWDHQFF; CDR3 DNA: TGTGCCAGCAGCTTATCCCCAGGGTGGGATCACCAGTTCTTC
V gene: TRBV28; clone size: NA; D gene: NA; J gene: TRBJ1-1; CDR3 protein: CASSLRLLNTEAFF; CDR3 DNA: TGTGCCAGCAGTTTAAGACTACTGAACACTGAAGCTTTCTTT
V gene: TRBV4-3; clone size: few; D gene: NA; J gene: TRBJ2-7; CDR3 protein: CASSPDFLLGEQYF; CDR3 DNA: TGCGCCAGCAGCCCCGACTTTCTCTTGGGGGAGCAGTACTTC
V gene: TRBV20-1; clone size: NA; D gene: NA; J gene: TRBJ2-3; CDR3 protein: CSAQTGVTSTDTQYF; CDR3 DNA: TGCAGTGCCCAAACTGGGGTAACTAGCACAGATACGCAGTATTTT
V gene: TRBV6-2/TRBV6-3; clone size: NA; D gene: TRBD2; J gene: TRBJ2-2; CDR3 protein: CASKQRGNGELFF; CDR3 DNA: TGTGCCAGCAAACAGCGGGGGAACGGGGAGCTGTTTTTT
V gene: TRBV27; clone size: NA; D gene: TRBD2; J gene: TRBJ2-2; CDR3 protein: CASSSTGLAYTTGELFF; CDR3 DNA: TGTGCCAGCAGTTCTACTGGACTAGCGTACACCACCGGGGAGCTGTTTTTT